Each of the 21 T cell receptor beta chains below was sequenced from the same sample in a study of PD-1 blockade in classical Hodgkin lymphoma. All patients experienced relapse after autologous stem cell transplantation, and brentuximab vedotin exposure was variable. The table came from immunoSEQ multiplex PCR; TCRdb's copy has only in-frame clones and leaves some out. The sample holds tens of thousands of clones; around three quarters are singletons and the top ten take about a sixth. The specimen was peripheral blood mononuclear cells (PBMCs), collected before the second cycle of nivolumab. Receptors originate from a human donor with classical Hodgkin lymphoma.

A remark on this clone: This sample also contains other DNA sequences that code for the same CDR3. The rearrangement links TRBV14 to TRBJ2-1; maybe TRBD2 (5 bases). The CDR3 runs to 15 residues. V was clipped by 0 bases and J by 3 bases, with 9 bases between them. From germline, CDR1 is SGHDN and CDR2 FVKESK. CDR3 amino acids: CASSQEREFYNEQFF. CDR3 DNA: TGTGCCAGCAGCCAAGAGAGGGAATTCTACAATGAGCAGTTCTTC.

This chain joins TRBV6-6 and TRBJ2-2; D is possibly TRBD2 (6 bases). Germline lookup yields CDR1 MNHNY and CDR2 SVGAGI (reference sequence). CDR3 size: 15 residues. V was trimmed by 4 bases and J by 0 bases, leaving 9 bases between them. This chain's CDR3 is CASSSTGANTGELFF. The DNA of the CDR3 is TGTGCCAGCAGTTCCACGGGAGCGAACACCGGGGAGCTGTTTTTT.

V and J are TRBV19 and TRBJ2-7; the match to TRBD1 covers 10 bases. The V gene end was trimmed by 1 base and the J gene end by 4 bases; junction bases not matched to a gene: 10. The CDR3 is 17 amino acids. Germline-derived CDR1 and CDR2 are LNHDA and SQIVND (reference sequence). The CDR3 loop reads CASSIAGPGQGSYEQYF. Here the CDR3 DNA reads TGTGCCAGTAGTATAGCCGGTCCGGGACAGGGGTCGTACGAGCAGTACTTC.

The CDR3 sequence is CASSYTGTGGIGPQHF. The CDR3 DNA follows: TGTGCCAGCAGTTATACCGGGACAGGTGGTATAGGGCCCCAGCATTTT. The rearrangement uses TRBV6-6 and TRBJ1-5; 8 nucleotides agree with TRBD1. The CDR3 runs 16 residues. The germline gives CDR1 MNHNY, CDR2 SVGAGI (reference sequence). The V segment lost 3 bases and the J segment 9 bases; nucleotides outside the gene matches: 13.

The chain recombines TRBV27 with TRBJ2-3; D is unresolved. Trimming cost V 6 bases and J 5 bases, with 6 bases left between them. The CDR3 extends over 11 amino acids. Germline V gene lookup returns CDR1 MNHEY and CDR2 SMNVEV (reference sequence). In DNA form, the CDR3 reads TGTGCCAGCAGGAGTGAAGATACGCAGTATTTT. As protein: CASRSEDTQYF.

V and J are TRBV11-3 and TRBJ2-2, with D hard to call. Trimming removed 6 bases from V and 5 bases from J, with 4 bases in between. The CDR3 length is 11 residues. Per the germline V gene, CDR1 is SGHNT and CDR2 is YENEEA. CDR3 DNA sequence: TGTGCCAGCAGTCGGACCGGGGAGCTGTTTTTT. Translated: CASSRTGELFF. The full variable domain, with the rest looked up from reference TRBV11-3 and TRBJ2-2, is EAGVVQSPRYKIIEKKQPVAFWCNPISGHNTLYWYLQNLGQGPELLIRYENEEAVDDSQLPKDRFSAERLKGVDSTLKIQPAELGDSAVYLCASSRTGELFFGEGSRLTVL.

The chain couples TRBV28 to TRBJ1-1, with D maybe TRBD1 (6 bases). Germline lookup yields CDR1 MDHEN and CDR2 SYDVKM. Between the trimmed V and J ends, which lost 3 bases and 2 bases, there was a span of 13 bases. The length of the CDR3 is 15 residues. CDR3 protein: CASSLGGAQNTEAFF. CDR3 DNA: TGTGCCAGCAGTTTGGGGGGCGCACAAAACACTGAAGCTTTCTTT. Variable domain in full (rest from reference TRBV28 and TRBJ1-1): DVKVTQSSRYLVKRTGEKVFLECVQDMDHENMFWYRQDPGLGLRLIYFSYDVKMKEKGDIPEGYSVSREKKERFSLILESASTNQTSMYLCASSLGGAQNTEAFFGQGTRLTVV.

The sample holds one count of this clone. The gene calls are TRBV5-1 and TRBJ2-5, with 9 bases identical to TRBD1. Germline V gene data show CDR1 as SGHRS and CDR2 as YFSETQ. Trimming removed 3 bases from V and 1 base from J; junction bases left unmatched: 4. This CDR3 contains 15 residues. The CDR3 bases are TGCGCCAGCAGCTCGTGGACAGGGGTCCAAGAGACCCAGTACTTC. Its translation: CASSSWTGVQETQYF.

The chain is built from TRBV6-1 and TRBJ2-7; 12 bases match TRBD2. The V segment lost 6 bases and the J segment 7 bases; nucleotides outside the gene matches: 7. The CDR3 is 14 amino acids. From germline, CDR1 is MNHNS and CDR2 SASEGT. The CDR3 here is CASSLLAGGGEQYF. CDR3 nucleotides: TGTGCCAGCAGCTTACTAGCGGGAGGAGGTGAGCAGTACTTC.

This clone occurred once. The V and J genes are TRBV7-9 and TRBJ2-6; D perhaps matches TRBD1 (5 bases). Germline CDR1 reads SEHNR; CDR2 reads FQNEAQ (reference sequence). This CDR3 has 16 residues. V lost 4 bases and J lost 0, with 10 bases in between. Here the CDR3 reads CASSSQGYSGANVLTF. As DNA, the CDR3 is TGTGCCAGCAGCTCTCAGGGATACTCTGGGGCCAACGTCCTGACTTTC.

This clone was seen more than once but under ten times. The chain combines TRBV2 with TRBJ1-5; perhaps TRBD1 as D (6 bases). V was clipped by 11 bases and J by 6 bases, with 17 bases between them. The CDR3 runs 13 residues. Germline CDR1 and CDR2: SNHLY and FYNNEI. CDR3 sequence: CASQGGGPQPQHF. Here the CDR3 DNA reads TGTGCCTCTCAAGGCGGGGGGCCTCAGCCCCAGCATTTT.

This chain connects TRBV19 to TRBJ2-5; TRBD1 matches at 9 bases. CDR3 size: 13 residues. The germline V gene encodes CDR1 LNHDA and CDR2 SQIVND (reference sequence). The J segment lost 5 bases and the V segment lost 6 bases, leaving 4 bases of the junction unmatched. CDR3 in DNA: TGTGCCAGTAGCATCACAGGGGGCGAGACCCAGTACTTC. Protein sequence: CASSITGGETQYF.

V usage is TRBV9 and J usage is TRBJ2-3; the D is unclear. This CDR3 is built from 12 residues. Germline lookup yields CDR1 SGDLS and CDR2 YYNGEE. The V end lost 3 bases, the J end lost 0 bases, and 2 bases lay between the germline ends. CDR3 nucleotide sequence: TGTGCCAGCAGCGCGAGCACAGATACGCAGTATTTT. Amino acids: CASSASTDTQYF.

V and J are TRBV19 and TRBJ2-7; weak D call: TRBD1 (5 bases). The CDR3 is 15 residues long. V lost 4 bases, J lost 4 bases, and 17 bases lay in between. Germline CDR1 reads LNHDA; CDR2 reads SQIVND (reference sequence). CDR3 nucleotides: TGTGCCAGTAGTACCGTGGGGCCAGGTTGGTACGAGCAGTACTTC. This sequence encodes CASSTVGPGWYEQYF.

The chain joins TRBV14 to TRBJ2-7, with D possibly TRBD2 on 5 matching bases. Germline V gives CDR1 SGHDN, CDR2 FVKESK. The CDR3 sequence is 16 residues long. Trimming removed 1 base at V and 3 bases at J, with 16 bases between. As DNA, the CDR3 is TGTGCCAGCAGCCAAGGTATAGCGATGGCCATCTACGAGCAGTACTTC. Translation gives CASSQGIAMAIYEQYF.

This clone was seen only once. V gene TRBV15 combines with J gene TRBJ2-2, with D tentatively TRBD1 (5 bases). This CDR3 spans 14 amino acids. CDR1 and CDR2 from the germline V gene are LNHNV and YYDKDF (reference sequence). V dropped 3 bases and J dropped 5 bases, with 10 bases sitting between them. The CDR3 reads CATSRTKGTGELFF. DNA of the CDR3: TGTGCCACCAGCAGGACAAAGGGGACCGGGGAGCTGTTTTTT.

DNA of the CDR3: TGCGCCAGCCGAGGACTAGCGGGAACTCTCACCGGGGAGCTGTTTTTT. Translated: CASRGLAGTLTGELFF. This rearrangement joins TRBV10-2 to TRBJ2-2, with TRBD2 matching over 12 bases. The germline V gene has CDR1 WSHSY and CDR2 SAAADI. The CDR3 runs 16 residues. Trimming at V came to 8 bases and at J to 4 bases, leaving 8 bases not matched to a gene.

The chain links TRBV6-1 to TRBJ2-7; D might be TRBD1 or TRBD2, each matching 6 bases. This CDR3 region has 14 residues. Looked up from germline, CDR1 is MNHNS and CDR2 is SASEGT. The V end lost 3 bases, the J end lost 1 base, and 10 bases lay between the germline ends. The CDR3 DNA reads TGTGCCAGCAGTGACGGAGGGGGGTCCTACGAGCAGTACTTC. Amino acid sequence: CASSDGGGSYEQYF.

This chain links TRBV5-1 with TRBJ2-1; TRBD2 agrees at 10 bases. The CDR3 is 15 residues long. Looked up from germline, CDR1 is SGHRS and CDR2 is YFSETQ. V shed 0 bases and J 3 bases; nucleotides not matched to a gene: 0. The CDR3 DNA follows: TGCGCCAGCAGCTTGGGGACTAGCGGCTACAATGAGCAGTTCTTC. This translates into CASSLGTSGYNEQFF.

In DNA form, the CDR3 reads TGTGCCAGCAGCAAAGCAGGGACTAGCGGCACAGATACGCAGTATTTT. It is translated as CASSKAGTSGTDTQYF. The chain employs TRBV21-1 and TRBJ2-3; the table assigns TRBD2, which was not confirmed against the DNA. TRBV21-1 is described as a pseudogene. The CDR3 spans 16 residues.

The chain has TRBV6-5 and TRBJ1-3; no firm D call. Germline V gives CDR1 MNHEY, CDR2 SVGAGI. Trimming shortened V by 2 bases and J by 0 bases, and 5 bases separated the two germline ends. The CDR3 has 14 residues. In DNA form, the CDR3 reads TGTGCCAGCAGTTACGCCGCCTCTGGAAACACCATATATTTT. This codes for CASSYAASGNTIYF.